The rows below give T cell receptor beta chains drawn from one sample of a study of radiation and T cells in renal cell carcinoma. Using immunoSEQ multiplex PCR, the repertoire was profiled, and TCRdb retains in-frame clones only, with some absent. The sample shows tens of thousands of clones, 70% to 90% of them seen only once. The sample was blood, taken from a patient whose treatment included radiotherapy and nephrectomy. These receptors were taken from a woman in her forties or fifties with renal cell carcinoma. CDR3s include the opening cysteine and the closing phenylalanine or tryptophan. Expanded clones get a size class; other rows say once, few or many, or leave the size out.

NA TRBV4-1 CASSQEVSSGGPDTQYF
NA TRBV5-4 CASSSRPTGGRLGEKLFF
NA TRBV28 CASKPGQRNTEAFF
NA TRBV7-2 CASSHSGPPGGGYTF
NA TRBV9 CASSAPRHEQYF
NA TRBV7-9 CASKGTSGQETQYF
NA TRBV5-1 CASSLDGVSYNEQFF
NA TRBV19 CASRDRPDQPQHF
NA TRBV25-1 CASRDRGEQYF
NA TRBV9 CASSPRATDTQYF
NA TRBV20-1 CSAVRTEEAFF
few TRBV2 CASSGDNRQPQHF
NA TRBV4-1 CASSQIGLAGARSSYNEQFF
NA TRBV2 CATNPGLASGTQYF
NA TRBV5-4 CASSLEGGARTEAFF
NA TRBV27 CASSGTGAYEQFF
NA TRBV11-2 CASSLSGRIYEQYF
NA TRBV4-3 CASSQVASGAEYEQYF
NA TRBV14 CASSRGVQGYGVF
few TRBV30 CAWSVIYWANTEAFF
NA TRBV7-2 CASTLAFGDTQYF
NA TRBV7-3 CASSPTVMNTEAFF
NA TRBV5-4 CASSPSSGTGRPYEQYF
NA TRBV7-3 CASSFGGAYEQYF
NA TRBV4-2 CASSQGPTTSTDTQYF
once TRBV5-4 CASSLDRGESYGYTF
few TRBV7-2 CASSLEASGHDTQYF
NA TRBV4-3 CASRRGMNTEAFF
once TRBV7-2 CASSEWTESSQYF
few TRBV6-5 CASTIDRRDTEAFF
NA TRBV28 CASSSPQGIEKLFF
NA TRBV11-3 CASSFPVRPGGETQYF
NA TRBV5-8 CASSLAEGRNSYEQYF
NA TRBV6-4 CASSDIAAVRGIQYF
NA TRBV7-2 CASSRLAGVKPEQFF
NA TRBV5-6 CASSWTGPSGKLFF
NA TRBV19 CASSPGGFNNSPLHF
NA TRBV28 CASSSTGYGYTF
NA TRBV7-2 CASSSQGADQPQHF
NA TRBV7-7 CASSLGGEVRNTIYF
NA TRBV19 CATNPGQGSLGNQPQHF
NA TRBV6-1 CASSGLFGSEYQPQHF
NA TRBV2 CASSDLPFTNYEQYF
NA TRBV5-1 CASSSSSGGQGETQYF
NA TRBV2 CASSVGRESWPQHF
once TRBV7-2 CASSPRQNYGYTF
NA TRBV7-3 CASSVSGANVLTF
NA TRBV5-1 CASTTGATISGANVLTF
few TRBV30 CAWTGSGSEAFF
NA TRBV9 CASSYTGGRGYTF
NA TRBV4-1 CASSQGDGHTSYEQYF